These T cell receptor beta chains were read from a single sample in a study of control samples from healthy donors and cancer patients. Profiling relied on immunoSEQ multiplex PCR, and the TCRdb table lists in-frame clones only, not all of them. This sample yields around 130,000 clones, of which just under 90% are seen a single time; over 10% belongs to the top ten. Source material: blood. The receptors come from a man aged 25 to 45 in good health. The CDR3 runs from the conserved cysteine through the conserved F or W. The order of the fields is V gene, D gene, clone size, J gene, CDR3 protein, CDR3 DNA. The D gene is left open where the match is weak. Part of the rows lack a size; the others show once, few, many or a class for expanded clones.

>TRBV11-2|NA|NA|TRBJ1-4
CASSLEMGPSWGKLFF
TGTGCCAGCAGCTTAGAGATGGGCCCATCGTGGGGAAAACTGTTTTTT
>TRBV5-1|NA|NA|TRBJ1-1
CASSWKGLDTEAFF
TGCGCCAGCAGCTGGAAGGGGTTGGACACTGAAGCTTTCTTT
>TRBV3-1/TRBV3-2|NA|once|TRBJ1-2
CASSQDSGWFYTF
TGTGCCAGCAGCCAAGATTCCGGGTGGTTTTACACCTTC
>TRBV11-2|NA|NA|TRBJ1-3
CASSLDPAGAAGNTIYF
TGTGCCAGCAGCTTAGATCCTGCGGGGGCCGCTGGAAACACCATATATTTT
>TRBV28|NA|NA|TRBJ1-2
CASSFRQDYGYTF
TGTGCCAGCAGTTTTCGACAGGATTATGGCTACACCTTC
>TRBV6-5|NA|NA|TRBJ1-2
CASSSAANSNYGYTF
TGTGCCAGCTCATCGGCAGCAAATTCTAACTATGGCTACACCTTC
>TRBV19|TRBD1|NA|TRBJ1-1
CASSIDGTVLAQNTEAFF
TGTGCCAGTAGTATAGACGGGACAGTCTTGGCCCAGAACACTGAAGCTTTCTTT
>TRBV6-1|NA|many|TRBJ1-1
CASSDRGMDTEAFF
TGTGCCAGCAGTGACCGGGGGATGGACACTGAAGCTTTCTTT
>TRBV6-1|NA|NA|TRBJ1-3
CASSEWSGQGGSGNTIYF
TGTGCCAGCAGTGAATGGTCTGGGCAGGGAGGGTCGGGAAACACCATATATTTT
>TRBV6-6|NA|NA|TRBJ2-7
CASSFPGQHYEQYF
TGTGCCAGCAGTTTTCCTGGACAGCACTACGAGCAGTACTTC
>TRBV5-5|NA|NA|TRBJ1-5
CASSWGSNQPQHF
TGTGCCAGCAGCTGGGGATCCAATCAGCCCCAGCATTTT
>TRBV15|NA|NA|TRBJ2-1
CATSLEGDEQFF
TGTGCCACCAGCCTAGAAGGGGATGAGCAGTTCTTC
>TRBV2|NA|once|TRBJ1-2
CASKGGTYNYGYTF
TGTGCCAGCAAGGGGGGCACCTATAACTATGGCTACACCTTC
>TRBV3-1/TRBV3-2|TRBD1|NA|TRBJ2-7
CASSPDRGSYEQYF
TGTGCCAGCAGCCCGGACAGGGGATCCTACGAGCAGTACTTC
>TRBV7-3|NA|NA|TRBJ2-3
CASSLRGTVYTDTQYF
TGTGCCAGCAGCTTAAGAGGAACGGTCTACACAGATACGCAGTATTTT
>TRBV7-3|NA|NA|TRBJ1-2
CASSPNNLGGYTF
TGTGCCAGCAGCCCCAACAACTTAGGAGGCTACACCTTC
>TRBV7-2|NA|NA|TRBJ1-5
CASSLGGDQPQHF
TGTGCCAGCAGCTTAGGCGGGGATCAGCCCCAGCATTTT
>TRBV30|NA|NA|TRBJ2-7
CAWSVYSHEQYF
TGTGCCTGGAGTGTGTATAGCCACGAGCAGTACTTC
>TRBV10-3|NA|NA|TRBJ1-3
CAISGGRHSGNTIYF
TGTGCCATCAGTGGTGGACGGCACTCTGGAAACACCATATATTTT
>TRBV14|TRBD2|NA|TRBJ2-7
CASSQEPPSGFSYEQYF
TGTGCCAGCAGCCAAGAACCCCCTAGCGGGTTCTCCTACGAGCAGTACTTC
>TRBV6-5|TRBD1|NA|TRBJ2-1
CASSYSLGQGKNEQFF
TGTGCCAGCAGTTACTCCCTGGGACAGGGTAAAAATGAGCAGTTCTTC
>TRBV2|NA|NA|TRBJ2-2
CASSERGGPGELFF
TGTGCCAGCAGTGAAAGGGGGGGGCCTGGGGAGCTGTTTTTT
>TRBV30|NA|NA|TRBJ2-3
CAWMKLAPDTQYF
TGTGCCTGGATGAAATTAGCCCCAGATACGCAGTATTTT
>TRBV28|TRBD1|NA|TRBJ1-6
CASTGTGYSPLHF
TGTGCCAGCACCGGGACAGGGTATTCACCCCTCCACTTT
>TRBV30|NA|NA|TRBJ1-2
CAWSLLANYGYTF
TGTGCCTGGTCCCTCCTGGCTAACTATGGCTACACCTTC
>TRBV30|NA|NA|TRBJ1-5
CAWSSGGNQPQHF
TGTGCCTGGAGTTCAGGGGGCAATCAGCCCCAGCATTTT
>TRBV27|NA|once|TRBJ1-1
CASSYREVNTEAFF
TGTGCCAGCAGTTACAGGGAGGTGAACACTGAAGCTTTCTTT
>TRBV11-2|TRBD1|NA|TRBJ2-7
CASSLLQGAGEQYF
TGTGCCAGCAGCCTTTTGCAGGGGGCGGGCGAGCAGTACTTC
>TRBV11-2|NA|NA|TRBJ1-2
CASSLRGMGPGTF
TGTGCCAGCAGCTTGAGGGGTATGGGGCCAGGGACCTTC
>TRBV19|NA|few|TRBJ2-2
CASKGARNTGELFF
TGTGCCAGTAAGGGAGCCCGAAACACCGGGGAGCTGTTTTTT
>TRBV6-2/TRBV6-3|TRBD1|NA|TRBJ1-1
CASSYSMDRGRVEAFF
TGTGCCAGCAGTTACTCCATGGACAGGGGGAGAGTTGAAGCTTTCTTT
>TRBV18|NA|NA|TRBJ1-1
CASSPAGLNTEAFF
TGTGCCAGCTCACCAGCGGGGTTGAACACTGAAGCTTTCTTT
>TRBV18|NA|NA|TRBJ1-2
CASSPQDSQGSGYTF
TGTGCCAGCTCACCACAGGACAGTCAAGGGAGTGGCTACACCTTC
>TRBV29-1|NA|NA|TRBJ1-3
CSVEGGNTIYF
TGCAGCGTTGAAGGTGGAAACACCATATATTTT
>TRBV11-2|TRBD1|NA|TRBJ1-2
CASSLQGAGGYTF
TGTGCCAGCAGCTTACAGGGGGCGGGTGGCTACACCTTC
>TRBV5-1|NA|NA|TRBJ2-7
CASSLAGENSYEQYF
TGCGCCAGCAGCTTGGCGGGAGAAAACTCCTACGAGCAGTACTTC
>TRBV4-2|NA|NA|TRBJ2-1
CASSQDQKVNEQFF
TGTGCCAGCAGCCAAGATCAGAAGGTCAATGAGCAGTTCTTC
>TRBV7-9|NA|NA|TRBJ1-1
CASSLGGVNTEAFF
TGTGCCAGCAGCTTAGGAGGGGTGAACACTGAAGCTTTCTTT
>TRBV18|NA|NA|TRBJ2-7
CASSKTTGLYEQYF
TGTGCCAGCTCCAAAACCACAGGGTTATACGAGCAGTACTTC
>TRBV29-1|NA|NA|TRBJ1-2
CSVEGVDSNYGYTF
TGCAGCGTTGAGGGGGTGGACAGCAACTATGGCTACACCTTC
>TRBV25-1|TRBD1|NA|TRBJ1-5
CASSGGTGPYSNQPQHF
TGTGCCAGCAGTGGGGGGACAGGCCCGTATAGCAATCAGCCCCAGCATTTT
>TRBV7-2|NA|NA|TRBJ1-2
CASSSLRSGNGYTF
TGTGCCAGCAGCTCTCTTAGGTCAGGGAATGGCTACACCTTC
>TRBV20-1|NA|NA|TRBJ1-1
CSAGSNTEAFF
TGCAGTGCTGGGTCTAACACTGAAGCTTTCTTT
>TRBV2|TRBD1|NA|TRBJ1-1
CASSAQGPNTEAFF
TGTGCCAGCAGTGCACAGGGGCCGAACACTGAAGCTTTCTTT
>TRBV12-3/TRBV12-4|NA|NA|TRBJ2-2
CASSFSGELFF
TGTGCCAGCAGTTTTTCCGGGGAGCTGTTTTTT